Shown below are 5 T cell receptor beta chains from a single sample sequenced in a study of blood T cell repertoires in COVID-19. Method: immunoSEQ multiplex PCR; TCRdb's copy keeps in-frame clones and lacks some. The sample has roughly 34,000 clones, 88% seen once. Material for sequencing was peripheral blood. The receptors originated from a man aged 60-69 years with active COVID-19.

This clone was observed a handful of times. The CDR3 spells CASSQGTGATQPQHF. In DNA, the CDR3 is TGCGCCAGCAGCCAGGGGACAGGGGCAACTCAGCCCCAGCATTTT. The chain has TRBV4-1 and TRBJ1-5; TRBD1 matches 10 bases. V dropped 3 bases and J dropped 6; count of bases not matched to a gene: 5. CDR3 length: 15 amino acids. Germline assignment: CDR1 MGHRA and CDR2 YSYEKL.

This sequence joins TRBV25-1 and TRBJ2-7; the match to TRBD2 covers 10 bases. Germline CDR1 reads MGHDK; CDR2 reads SYGVNS. CDR3 size: 13 residues. V lost 6 bases to trimming and J lost 2 bases; unmatched junction nucleotides: 1. In DNA form, the CDR3 reads TGTGCCAGCAGACTAGCGGGGACCTACGAGCAGTACTTC. Protein: CASRLAGTYEQYF.

The chain's CDR3 is CASSVDRGTEQFF. The CDR3, as DNA: TGTGCCAGCAGTGTTGACAGGGGGACTGAGCAGTTCTTC. The chain combines TRBV6-4 with TRBJ2-1; 9 bases align to TRBD1. In germline, CDR1 is MRHNA, CDR2 SNTAGT. There are 13 residues in the CDR3. With V trimmed by 4 bases and J by 9 bases, 4 bases remained unmatched.

CDR3 DNA: TGTGCCAGCTCACCGGAGGGAGTGGGCATTCAGTACTTC. Protein product: CASSPEGVGIQYF. The chain recombines TRBV18 with TRBJ2-4; D perhaps matches TRBD2 (6 bases). CDR1 and CDR2 (germline): KGHSH, LQKENI. Trimming stripped 3 bases from V and 9 bases from J, with 12 bases between. The length of the CDR3 is 13 residues.

V is TRBV2 and J is TRBJ2-5, with 7 bases identical to TRBD1. V gave up 7 bases and J gave up 2 bases; unmatched junction bases: 7. The CDR3 spans 14 residues. Per germline, CDR1 SNHLY and CDR2 FYNNEI. The CDR3 is CASMPGQAQETQYF. For the CDR3, the DNA is TGTGCCAGCATGCCCGGACAGGCTCAAGAGACCCAGTACTTC.